This T cell receptor beta chain was found in a study of technical replicates of blood from a handful of donors. Trimming pared 2 bases from V and 0 bases from J, leaving 7 bases between. Germline CDR1 is WSHSY and CDR2 is SAAADI. The CDR3 is 14 amino acids. TCRdb keeps only in-frame clones here, not all; method: immunoSEQ multiplex PCR. The sample yields tens of thousands of clones, roughly 92% seen once. The V call is TRBV10-2, the J call TRBJ1-2; D is unclear. The sequenced sample consisted of T cells isolated from PBMCs. The TCR sequence derives from a human donor in good health. This CDR3 reads CASSEAGSNYGYTF. In DNA, the CDR3 is TGCGCCAGCAGTGAGGCCGGTTCTAACTATGGCTACACCTTC.